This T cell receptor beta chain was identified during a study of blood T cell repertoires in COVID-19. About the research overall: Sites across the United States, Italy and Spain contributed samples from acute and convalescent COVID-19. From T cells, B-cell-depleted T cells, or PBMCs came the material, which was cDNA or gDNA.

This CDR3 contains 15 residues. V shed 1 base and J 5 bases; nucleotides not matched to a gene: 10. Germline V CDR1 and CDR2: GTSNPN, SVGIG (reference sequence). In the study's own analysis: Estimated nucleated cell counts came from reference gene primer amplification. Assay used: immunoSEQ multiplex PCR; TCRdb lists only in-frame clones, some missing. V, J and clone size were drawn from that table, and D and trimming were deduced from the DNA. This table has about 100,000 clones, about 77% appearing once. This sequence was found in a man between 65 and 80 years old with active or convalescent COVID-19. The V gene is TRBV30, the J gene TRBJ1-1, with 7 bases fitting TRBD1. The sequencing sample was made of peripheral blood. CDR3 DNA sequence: TGTGCCTGGAGTGCCCGGGACAGACCGTGGACTGAAGCTTTCTTT. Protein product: CAWSARDRPWTEAFF.